This T cell receptor beta chain comes out of a study of T cell repertoires in ileal Crohn's disease. Across the study: Operated complications were stricturing disease (around 60%) and penetrating disease (roughly 39%). About half of patients got postoperative therapy: roughly 12 thiopurines, around 20 anti-TNF.

Patients were adults with ileal or ileocolonic Crohn's disease needing resection. TCRdb's table, derived via immunoSEQ multiplex PCR, lists solely in-frame clones and lacks some. Among roughly 16,000 clones listed, 85% to 95% were seen once. V was trimmed by 1 base and J by 3 bases, leaving 7 bases between them. Germline CDR1 SGHDT, CDR2 YYEEEE. The CDR3 runs 13 residues. The gene calls are TRBV5-6 and TRBJ1-2; D is unresolved. Sequencing was carried out using ileal tissue. The source is an adult with Crohn's disease. CDR3 sequence reads: CASSLNRYYGYTF. DNA for the CDR3: TGTGCCAGCAGCTTGAACAGATACTATGGCTACACCTTC.